Below, 32 T cell receptor beta chains from the same sample are listed, as sequenced in a study of shared clonotypes between healthy human individuals. CD8 cells classed as naive were CD45RO-negative and positively selected for CCR7, excluding terminally differentiated effector memory CD45RA+ cells. Repertoires were generated with immunoSEQ multiplex PCR, while TCRdb's copy carries only in-frame clones and drops some. Of around 2,100,000 clones listed, around 96% are singletons. Material: naive CD8+ T cells sorted from blood. The receptors shown here come from a man aged 18 to 30 in good health.

The chain employs TRBV28 and TRBJ2-7, with D perhaps matching TRBD1 (6 bases). The germline CDR1 and CDR2 sequences are MDHEN and SYDVKM. CDR3 length: 16 residues. V gave up 4 bases and J gave up 4 bases, with 20 bases separating them. The CDR3 DNA follows: TGTGCCAGCAGTTGGATACAGGGACACCTTAAGTACGAGCAGTACTTC. It translates to CASSWIQGHLKYEQYF.

The gene calls are TRBV10-3 and TRBJ1-1, with D perhaps TRBD1 (5 bases). Germline V gene lookup returns CDR1 ENHRY and CDR2 SYGVKD. V was pared by 0 bases and J by 0 bases, with 11 bases between. The CDR3 extends over 16 amino acids. This chain's CDR3 is CAISESGVGMNTEAFF. The CDR3 DNA reads as TGTGCCATCAGTGAGTCGGGGGTCGGCATGAACACTGAAGCTTTCTTT.

The chain is built from TRBV7-9 and TRBJ2-1, with D unclear. Per the germline V gene, CDR1 is SEHNR and CDR2 is FQNEAQ (reference sequence). The CDR3 is 15 residues long. The V end was cut by 6 bases, the J end by 2 bases, with 14 bases between. CDR3 region: CASSQNWAPYNEQFF. CDR3 nucleotide sequence: TGTGCCAGCAGTCAGAATTGGGCCCCCTACAATGAGCAGTTCTTC.

The chain combines TRBV27 with TRBJ1-2, with no clear D. CDR1 is MNHEY and CDR2 is SMNVEV in the germline V gene (reference sequence). V was cut by 5 bases and J by 3 bases, with 16 bases left in between. The CDR3 is 15 residues long. CDR3 in DNA: TGTGCCAGCAGTATTAGGGCCAGCGGGTACTATGGCTACACCTTC. It specifies CASSIRASGYYGYTF.

As regards this clone: This same CDR3 is encoded by further DNA sequences in the sample. The chain employs TRBV10-3 and TRBJ2-2; D gene uncertain. Between the trimmed V and J ends, which lost 4 bases and 0 bases, there was a span of 3 bases. Germline V gives CDR1 ENHRY, CDR2 SYGVKD. The CDR3 is 13 amino acids. CDR3 bases: TGTGCCATCAGTGGGCCGAACACCGGGGAGCTGTTTTTT. Residues: CAISGPNTGELFF.

J is TRBJ2-3 and V is TRBV28; a weak D match, TRBD1 (6 bases). V was cut by 5 bases and J by 2 bases, with 14 bases left in between. This CDR3 region has 15 residues. Germline-derived CDR1 and CDR2 are MDHEN and SYDVKM. Here the CDR3 reads CASSQGFMDTDTQYF. CDR3 coding DNA: TGTGCCAGCAGTCAGGGGTTCATGGACACAGATACGCAGTATTTT.

The chain recombines TRBV6-5 with TRBJ1-3; D ambiguous. V was shortened by 4 bases and J by 4 bases, with 14 bases between the two germline ends. Germline assignment: CDR1 MNHEY and CDR2 SVGAGI. The CDR3 length is 15 residues. This chain's CDR3 is CASSLFGPGGNTIYF. Written as DNA, the CDR3 is TGTGCCAGCAGTTTGTTTGGGCCGGGCGGAAACACCATATATTTT.

This clone was recorded only once. V and J are TRBV4-3 and TRBJ2-7; TRBD2 matches at 7 bases. In germline, CDR1 is LGHNA, CDR2 YSLEER. The CDR3 extends over 15 amino acids. V shed 0 bases, J shed 7 bases, and the junction held 9 bases outside the gene matches. CDR3 sequence (DNA): TGCGCCAGCAGCCAAGATGGCGGGGGTATTGCGGAGCAGTACTTC. Amino acid sequence: CASSQDGGGIAEQYF.

The chain carries TRBV4-3 and TRBJ2-5, with D possibly being TRBD2 (5 bases). V lost 0 bases, J lost 5 bases, and 10 bases lay in between. Germline V CDR1 and CDR2: LGHNA, YSLEER. This CDR3 is 14 amino acids long. The CDR3 reads CASSQDPGMETQYF. The CDR3 region has the DNA TGCGCCAGCAGCCAAGACCCCGGGATGGAGACCCAGTACTTC.

V gene TRBV25-1 combines with J gene TRBJ2-5; D gene unclear. CDR1 is MGHDK and CDR2 is SYGVNS in the germline V gene. CDR3 length: 14 residues. Between the trimmed V and J ends, which lost 4 bases and 4 bases, there was a span of 13 bases. In nucleotides, the CDR3 is TGTGCCAGCAGTGGCCCAGTGGGTCGAGAGACCCAGTACTTC. It yields the protein CASSGPVGRETQYF.

The chain joins TRBV4-3 to TRBJ2-1; 8 bases map to TRBD2. CDR1 and CDR2 from the germline V gene are LGHNA and YSLEER. CDR3 length equals 16 residues. Trimming took 4 bases from V and 6 from J; bases not matched to a gene: 11. CDR3 sequence (DNA): TGCGCCAGCAGCCCCTCGGGCGGGAGCGGGGGCAATGAGCAGTTCTTC. Protein sequence: CASSPSGGSGGNEQFF.

The rearrangement joins TRBV7-6 to TRBJ1-2; a weak D match, TRBD1 (6 bases). Germline V gene data show CDR1 as SGHVS and CDR2 as FNYEAQ. V dropped 5 bases and J dropped 2 bases, with 9 bases sitting between them. The CDR3 is 13 amino acids. CDR3 sequence (DNA): TGTGCCAGCAGCCCGGGACAAAACTATGGCTACACCTTC. Translated: CASSPGQNYGYTF.

This clone has only one observation. This chain connects TRBV5-3 to TRBJ1-1; D is unclear. TRBV5-3 has ORF status, its function being uncertain. The CDR3 has 15 residues. Trimming removed 0 bases at V and 5 bases at J, with 14 bases between. CDR3 bases: TGTGCCAGAAGCTTGGATGCGGGTAAGGGAACTGAAGCTTTCTTT. It encodes CARSLDAGKGTEAFF.

This sequence joins TRBV4-3 and TRBJ2-7; tentatively, D is TRBD2 (6 bases). V was shortened by 1 base and J by 2 bases, with 12 bases between the two germline ends. Looked up from germline, CDR1 is LGHNA and CDR2 is YSLEER. This CDR3 is built from 15 residues. CDR3 DNA sequence: TGCGCCAGCAGCCAAGGGTGGGAGGTAGCCTACGAGCAGTACTTC. As protein: CASSQGWEVAYEQYF.

This clone has a single count. The chain is built from TRBV7-6 and TRBJ2-7, with D perhaps assigned TRBD1 or TRBD2 (5 bases each). The CDR3 runs to 12 residues. V gave up 5 bases and J gave up 6 bases, with 11 bases separating them. Germline-derived CDR1 and CDR2 are SGHVS and FNYEAQ. Written as DNA, the CDR3 is TGTGCCAGCAGCGTACGGGACGGCGAGCAGTACTTC. It translates to CASSVRDGEQYF.

The rearrangement uses TRBV6-1 and TRBJ1-3; unclear D gene. The V gene's germline CDR1 is MNHNS and CDR2 SASEGT. V was pared by 2 bases and J by 3 bases, with 11 bases between. The CDR3 is made up of 15 amino acids. The CDR3 loop reads CASSELRAHGNTIYF. In DNA, the CDR3 is TGTGCCAGCAGTGAATTAAGAGCCCATGGAAACACCATATATTTT.

V is TRBV7-2 and J is TRBJ2-7; tentative D call: TRBD2 (5 bases). The germline V gene has CDR1 SGHTA and CDR2 FQGNSA. CDR3 size: 16 residues. V lost 1 base and J lost 2, with 15 bases in between. Here the CDR3 DNA reads TGTGCCAGCAGCTTAGGGGCCGACGGGAACCCCTACGAGCAGTACTTC. It yields the protein CASSLGADGNPYEQYF.

In its sample, this clone was seen once. This CDR3 is also generated by other DNA sequences in the sample. The V and J genes are TRBV28 and TRBJ2-7; 7 bases are shared with TRBD1. The germline V gene encodes CDR1 MDHEN and CDR2 SYDVKM. J gave up 1 base and V 5 bases, and 5 bases lay outside the gene matches. CDR3 length: 14 residues. CDR3 bases: TGTGCCAGCAGTCCCAGACAGGGTTCCTACGAGCAGTACTTC. Residues: CASSPRQGSYEQYF. Full variable domain (remainder filled in from reference TRBV28 and TRBJ2-7): DVKVTQSSRYLVKRTGEKVFLECVQDMDHENMFWYRQDPGLGLRLIYFSYDVKMKEKGDIPEGYSVSREKKERFSLILESASTNQTSMYLCASSPRQGSYEQYFGPGTRLTVT.

The chain joins TRBV5-4 to TRBJ2-5; TRBD2 aligns across 7 bases. The CDR3 length is 15 residues. J gave up 4 bases and V 1 base, and 7 bases lay outside the gene matches. CDR1 and CDR2 (germline): SGHNT, YYREEE (reference sequence). The CDR3 spells CASSLRSGGRETQYF. CDR3 DNA sequence: TGTGCCAGCAGCTTGCGGTCGGGGGGACGAGAGACCCAGTACTTC. Filled out from reference TRBV5-4 and TRBJ2-5, the complete variable domain reads ETGVTQSPTHLIKTRGQQVTLRCSSQSGHNTVSWYQQALGQGPQFIFQYYREEENGRGNFPPRFSGLQFPNYSSELNVNALELDDSALYLCASSLRSGGRETQYFGPGTRLLVL.

This rearrangement joins TRBV27 to TRBJ2-7; D is undetermined. Germline CDR1 reads MNHEY; CDR2 reads SMNVEV (reference sequence). The length of the CDR3 is 14 residues. Trimming shortened V by 4 bases and J by 6 bases, and 16 bases separated the two germline ends. The CDR3 region is CASSSGPVYGEQYF. CDR3 sequence (DNA): TGTGCCAGCAGTTCCGGGCCTGTTTATGGCGAGCAGTACTTC.

The chain combines TRBV10-1 with TRBJ1-1; D not resolved. Trimming stripped 5 bases from V and 4 bases from J, with 5 bases between. The CDR3 is 11 amino acids. CDR1 and CDR2 from the germline V gene are WNHNN and SYGVQD (reference sequence). The CDR3 DNA is TGCGCCAGCAGTCAAGGCACTGAAGCTTTCTTT. Its protein is CASSQGTEAFF.

The V and J genes are TRBV7-8 and TRBJ1-2, with D tentatively TRBD1 (5 bases). Germline CDR1 SGHVS, CDR2 FQNEAQ. Trimming stripped 1 base from V and 8 bases from J, with 20 bases between. The CDR3 sequence is 16 residues long. CDR3 sequence: CASSLGRDGVGWGYTF. The CDR3 region has the DNA TGTGCCAGCAGCTTAGGGCGGGACGGCGTAGGGTGGGGCTACACCTTC.

This sequence joins TRBV11-2 and TRBJ2-1, with a tentative D call TRBD2 (6 bases). The germline V gene has CDR1 SGHAT and CDR2 FQNNGV. The CDR3 loop spans 14 amino acids. V was clipped by 3 bases and J by 5 bases, with 11 bases between them. CDR3 coding DNA: TGTGCCAGCAGCTTCTGGCGGGAACACAATGAGCAGTTCTTC. As protein: CASSFWREHNEQFF.

The chain links TRBV20-1 to TRBJ2-1; tentative D call: TRBD1 (5 bases). The V and J ends lost 5 bases and 7 bases respectively, with 9 bases between them. CDR3 size: 11 residues. Germline CDR1 DFQATT, CDR2 SNEGSKA (reference sequence). For the CDR3, the DNA is TGCAGTGCTGAGACAGAGAATGAGCAGTTCTTC. Translated: CSAETENEQFF.

About this clone itself: The sample has other DNA sequences that encode this CDR3 too. V is TRBV4-1 and J is TRBJ2-1, with TRBD2 identical over 7 bases. Looked up from germline, CDR1 is MGHRA and CDR2 is YSYEKL. The CDR3 has 14 residues. V dropped 4 bases and J dropped 4; count of bases not matched to a gene: 4. This CDR3 reads CASSPGGIYNEQFF. Here the CDR3 DNA reads TGCGCCAGCAGCCCCGGGGGGATTTACAATGAGCAGTTCTTC.

This sequence joins TRBV13 and TRBJ2-7, with D maybe TRBD1 (6 bases). Germline V gene sequence: CDR1 PRHDT, CDR2 FYEKMQ (reference sequence). V lost 5 bases and J lost 1, with 9 bases in between. The CDR3 totals 13 residues. This chain's CDR3 is CASSHRESYEQYF. DNA for the CDR3: TGTGCCAGCAGCCACAGGGAATCCTACGAGCAGTACTTC.

This clone was recorded once. The rearrangement joins TRBV7-6 to TRBJ1-1; tentatively, D is TRBD1 (6 bases). Per the germline V gene, CDR1 is SGHVS and CDR2 is FNYEAQ. This CDR3 region has 13 residues. The V end lost 4 bases, the J end lost 1 base, and 7 bases lay between the germline ends. CDR3 nucleotide sequence: TGTGCCAGCAGCTCACAGGGGAACACTGAAGCTTTCTTT. Translation gives CASSSQGNTEAFF.

This chain links TRBV7-9 with TRBJ2-1; 9 bases match TRBD2. The germline V gene encodes CDR1 SEHNR and CDR2 FQNEAQ (reference sequence). V lost 5 bases, J lost 5 bases, and 13 bases stayed unmatched. The CDR3 length is 17 residues. The DNA of the CDR3 is TGTGCCAGCAGCCCACGTGCCGGGACTAGCAGTCACAATGAGCAGTTCTTC. Translation gives CASSPRAGTSSHNEQFF.

With respect to this clone: Different DNA sequences within this sample yield the same CDR3. This chain links TRBV5-1 with TRBJ1-2, with 8 bases matching TRBD1. V dropped 0 bases and J dropped 5; count of bases not matched to a gene: 0. CDR1 is SGHRS and CDR2 is YFSETQ in the germline V gene. The CDR3 length is 13 residues. In DNA, the CDR3 is TGCGCCAGCAGCTTGGACAGGGGGTATGGCTACACCTTC. This translates into CASSLDRGYGYTF.

V and J are TRBV7-6 and TRBJ2-2, with no clear D. Trimming shortened V by 2 bases and J by 0 bases, and 28 bases separated the two germline ends. Germline V CDR1 and CDR2: SGHVS, FNYEAQ. The CDR3 loop spans 22 amino acids. The CDR3 sequence: CASSLLARVHLPTFANTGELFF. The DNA for the CDR3 is TGTGCCAGCAGCTTACTCGCCCGTGTTCATCTACCCACCTTCGCGAACACCGGGGAGCTGTTTTTT.

J is TRBJ2-3 and V is TRBV5-6; D remains unclear. V gave up 0 bases and J gave up 2 bases, with 4 bases separating them. This CDR3 comprises 13 residues. The germline gives CDR1 SGHDT, CDR2 YYEEEE. The CDR3 protein is CASSLVYTDTQYF. The CDR3 nucleotides are TGTGCCAGCAGCTTGGTGTACACAGATACGCAGTATTTT.

This clone was detected only a few times. Additional DNA sequences in this sample encode the identical CDR3. CDR3: CASSSLSNQPQHF. The CDR3 bases are TGTGCCAGCTCTTCGCTCTCCAATCAGCCCCAGCATTTT. This sequence joins TRBV27 and TRBJ1-5, with D unresolved. This CDR3 has 13 residues. Trimming removed 8 bases from V and 3 bases from J, with 11 bases in between. The germline gives CDR1 MNHEY, CDR2 SMNVEV (reference sequence).